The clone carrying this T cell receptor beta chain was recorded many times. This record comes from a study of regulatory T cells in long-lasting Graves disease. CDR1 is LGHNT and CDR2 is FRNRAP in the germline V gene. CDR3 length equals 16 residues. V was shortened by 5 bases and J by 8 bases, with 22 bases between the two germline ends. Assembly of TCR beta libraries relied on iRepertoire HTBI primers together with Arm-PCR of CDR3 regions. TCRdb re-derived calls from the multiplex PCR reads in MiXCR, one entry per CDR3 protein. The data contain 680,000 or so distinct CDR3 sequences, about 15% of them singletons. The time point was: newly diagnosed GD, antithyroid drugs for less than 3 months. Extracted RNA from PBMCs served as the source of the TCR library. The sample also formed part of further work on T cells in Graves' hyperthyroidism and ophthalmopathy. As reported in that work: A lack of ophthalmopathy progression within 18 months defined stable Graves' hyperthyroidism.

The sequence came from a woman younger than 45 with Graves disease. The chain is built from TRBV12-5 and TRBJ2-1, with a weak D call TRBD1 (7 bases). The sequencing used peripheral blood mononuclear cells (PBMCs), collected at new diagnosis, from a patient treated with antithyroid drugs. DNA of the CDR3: TGTGCTAGTGGTCCCAGGACAGGATGGGGACTTCATGAGCAGTTCTTC. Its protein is CASGPRTGWGLHEQFF.